Listed below are T cell receptor beta chains from one sample, sequenced in a study of T cell responses to AZD1222 COVID-19 vaccine. The data were produced by immunoSEQ multiplex PCR, yet TCRdb's version contains in-frame clones alone and is incomplete. The data hold fewer than 200,000 clones, with around 94% observed a single time. The sequences come from peripheral blood, collected on day 0 of AZD1222 vaccination. The source is an adult in good health. The CDR3 runs from the conserved cysteine through the conserved F or W. D genes are given only for firm matches. Clone size is given for some rows only: seen once, a few or many times, or a class if the clone is expanded.

d_call	j_call	cdr3_length	v_call	clone_size	cdr3_aa	cdr3_nt
.	TRBJ1-6	15	TRBV21-1	.	CASSKKGGPNSPLHF	TGTGCCAGCAGCAAAAAAGGGGGTCCCAATTCACCCCTCCACTTT
.	TRBJ1-3	15	TRBV19	.	CASSIFRGSGNTIYF	TGTGCCAGTAGTATCTTCAGGGGATCCGGAAACACCATATATTTT
.	TRBJ2-3	15	TRBV7-9	.	CASRPLLAEGDTQYF	TGTGCCAGCAGACCCCTCTTGGCGGAGGGAGATACGCAGTATTTT
.	TRBJ2-1	11	TRBV18	.	CASSPDNEQFF	TGTGCCAGCTCACCCGACAATGAGCAGTTCTTC
.	TRBJ1-5	16	TRBV5-1	once	CASSLLPGASNQPQHF	TGCGCCAGCAGCTTGTTGCCGGGGGCGAGCAATCAGCCCCAGCATTTT
TRBD1	TRBJ2-6	17	TRBV11-2	.	CASSLVTGLTGANVLTF	TGTGCCAGCAGCTTAGTGACAGGGTTGACTGGGGCCAACGTCCTGACTTTC
.	TRBJ2-2	11	TRBV29-1	.	CSGGATGELFF	TGCAGCGGAGGGGCTACCGGGGAGCTGTTTTTT
TRBD2	TRBJ2-1	17	TRBV9	.	CASSVKLSGVSYNEQFF	TGTGCCAGCAGCGTAAAGTTAAGCGGGGTATCCTACAATGAGCAGTTCTTC
TRBD2	TRBJ2-1	15	TRBV7-2	.	CASSPGGPAYNEQFF	TGTGCCAGCAGCCCGGGGGGGCCCGCCTACAATGAGCAGTTCTTC
.	TRBJ1-2	12	TRBV12-3/TRBV12-4	.	CASSLQAYGYTF	TGTGCCAGCAGTCTACAGGCTTATGGCTACACCTTC
TRBD2	TRBJ2-7	15	TRBV5-1	.	CASSLVRGGSYEQYF	TGCGCCAGCAGCTTGGTGCGGGGGGGATCCTACGAGCAGTACTTC
.	TRBJ1-1	15	TRBV7-9	.	CASSSPGHPNTEAFF	TGTGCCAGCAGCTCCCCGGGACACCCGAACACTGAAGCTTTCTTT